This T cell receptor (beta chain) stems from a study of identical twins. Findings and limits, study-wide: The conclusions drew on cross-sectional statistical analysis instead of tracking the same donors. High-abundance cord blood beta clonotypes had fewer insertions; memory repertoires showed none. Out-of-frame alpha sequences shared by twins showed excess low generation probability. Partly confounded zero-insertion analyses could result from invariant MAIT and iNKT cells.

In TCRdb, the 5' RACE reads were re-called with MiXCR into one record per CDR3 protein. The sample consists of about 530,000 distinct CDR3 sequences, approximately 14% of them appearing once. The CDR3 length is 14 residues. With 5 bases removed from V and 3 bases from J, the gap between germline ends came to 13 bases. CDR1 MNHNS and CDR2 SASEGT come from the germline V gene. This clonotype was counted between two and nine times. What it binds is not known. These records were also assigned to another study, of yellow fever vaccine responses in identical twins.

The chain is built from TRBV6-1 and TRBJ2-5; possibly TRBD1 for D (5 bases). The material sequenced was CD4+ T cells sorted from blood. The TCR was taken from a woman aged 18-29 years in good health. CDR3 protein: CASSRRQREETQYF. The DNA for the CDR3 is TGTGCCAGCAGTCGACGACAGAGAGAAGAGACCCAGTACTTC.